The entry below describes one TCR beta chain. Its antigen remains unknown. This specimen comes from a study of T cell responses to AZD1222 COVID-19 vaccine. Study-wide context: Analysis merged second doses at about 4 or about 12 weeks. Study-level points and caveats: Females outnumbered males among donors, who were mostly white British; clonal diversity was possibly underestimated. Repertoire samples came only from after the peak T cell response. Seropositivity was recorded at baseline in only a handful of AZD1222 recipients.

Trimming cost V 4 bases and J 8 bases; bases outside gene matches: 5. CDR3 size: 12 residues. CDR1 is SGHRS and CDR2 is YFSETQ in the germline V gene. This table comes from immunoSEQ multiplex PCR, and its TCRdb copy is limited to in-frame clones, with some not included. The table lists more than 65,000 clones, approximately 82% of them singletons. The chain is built from TRBV5-1 and TRBJ1-2; 7 nucleotides align to TRBD1. The source was peripheral blood, collected on day 0 of AZD1222 vaccination. This TCR was sampled from an adult in good health. The chain's CDR3 is CASSPQDRGYTF. The CDR3 DNA reads TGCGCCAGCAGCCCCCAGGACAGGGGCTACACCTTC.